The rows below give T cell receptor beta chains drawn from one sample of a study of T cell responses to AZD1222 COVID-19 vaccine. TCRdb keeps only in-frame clones here, not all; method: immunoSEQ multiplex PCR. This sample has around 220,000 clones; around 94% occur once, and the top ten carry over 1.5%. Sequences were derived from peripheral blood, sampled 28 days after the second dose of the MenACWY control vaccine. The receptors come from an adult who received the MenACWY meningococcal vaccine as a control. CDR3s include the opening cysteine and the closing phenylalanine or tryptophan. A D gene is named only where the DNA matches it firmly. Only some rows state a clone size, as once, few, many or a class for expanded clones.

v_gene,d_gene,j_gene,abundance,CDR3nt,CDR3aa
TRBV28,TRBD2,TRBJ2-2,-,TGTGCCAGCACCGGAAGACTAGCGGGAGTGGCCGGGGAGCTGTTTTTT,CASTGRLAGVAGELFF
TRBV30,-,TRBJ2-7,-,TGTGCCTGGAACCCGGGCCTCTCCTACGAGCAGTACTTC,CAWNPGLSYEQYF
TRBV6-2/TRBV6-3,-,TRBJ2-1,-,TGTGCCAGCAGTTACGCGACAGGTCACTACAATGAGCAGTTCTTC,CASSYATGHYNEQFF
TRBV25-1,-,TRBJ2-5,-,TGTGCCAGCAGTGACACGGAATGGGGGGAAGAGACCCAGTACTTC,CASSDTEWGEETQYF
TRBV7-9,-,TRBJ2-7,-,TGTGCCAGCAGCTTAAAAGGGCCAGGGGTATACGAGCAGTACTTC,CASSLKGPGVYEQYF
TRBV12-3/TRBV12-4,TRBD2,TRBJ2-7,few,TGTGCCAGCGGTGGGGGGGGAGGTTACGAGCAGTACTTC,CASGGGGGYEQYF
TRBV19,-,TRBJ2-2,few,TGTGCCAGTAGTATGGTCGGGGAGCTGTTTTTT,CASSMVGELFF
TRBV10-3,-,TRBJ2-3,-,TGTGCCACGCAGGGGGGACTCGCAGATACGCAGTATTTT,CATQGGLADTQYF
TRBV28,-,TRBJ2-7,once,TGTGCCAGCAGCCTCCGACAGGGTGGTAGCGGAGAGCAGTACTTC,CASSLRQGGSGEQYF
TRBV9,-,TRBJ1-3,-,TGTGCCAGCAGCGTAGATCATCGGGGCCGCTCTGGAAACACCATATATTTT,CASSVDHRGRSGNTIYF
TRBV12-3/TRBV12-4,-,TRBJ2-2,-,TGTGCCAGCACCCCGACAACCGGGGAGCTGTTTTTT,CASTPTTGELFF
TRBV5-4,-,TRBJ2-2,-,TGTGCCAGCAGCCCCCCGTTGGGGGCCGGGGAGCTGTTTTTT,CASSPPLGAGELFF
TRBV6-5,-,TRBJ1-3,-,TGTGCCAGCAGTTACAGGGACACCATATATTTT,CASSYRDTIYF
TRBV6-5,TRBD1,TRBJ1-6,once,TGTGCCAGCAGTTCGACCGGGACAGGGGATAATTCACCCCTCCACTTT,CASSSTGTGDNSPLHF
TRBV15,-,TRBJ1-4,-,TGTGCCACCGGGCGGGGTGAAAAACTGTTTTTT,CATGRGEKLFF
TRBV27,-,TRBJ2-6,-,TGTGCCAGCAGTTTATTGGGGTCTGGGGCCAACGTCCTGACTTTC,CASSLLGSGANVLTF
TRBV6-5,-,TRBJ1-4,-,TGTGCCAGCATATCACCGACAACTAATGAAAAACTGTTTTTT,CASISPTTNEKLFF
TRBV5-5,-,TRBJ1-4,-,TGTGCCAGCAGCTTTCCGGGATTGGAAAAACTGTTTTTT,CASSFPGLEKLFF
TRBV9,-,TRBJ1-6,-,TGTGCCAGCAGCCCTGGGGACCTCAAAGGGTCACCCCTCCACTTT,CASSPGDLKGSPLHF
TRBV13,-,TRBJ2-5,-,TGTGCCAGCTCCTCGCGGGTTTTCGGGCAAGAGACCCAGTACTTC,CASSSRVFGQETQYF
TRBV9,-,TRBJ2-7,-,TGTGCCAGCAGCCAAAGACCTGCCTCCTACGAGCAGTACTTC,CASSQRPASYEQYF
TRBV6-5,-,TRBJ2-3,-,TGTGCCAGCACCCTGGAGAACACAGATACGCAGTATTTT,CASTLENTDTQYF
TRBV28,-,TRBJ1-2,-,TGTGCCAGCAGTTTGGGGGGTCGGGTCTATGGCTACACCTTC,CASSLGGRVYGYTF
TRBV9,-,TRBJ1-3,-,TGTGCCAGCAGCGTGGCCAGGGTCCCGGGAAACACCATATATTTT,CASSVARVPGNTIYF
TRBV3-1/TRBV3-2,-,TRBJ2-1,-,TGTGCCAGCAGCCCCCAATGGATTGATCAGCAGTTCTTC,CASSPQWIDQQFF
TRBV28,-,TRBJ2-7,-,TGTGCCAGCAGCCGCGGGAACCCGAGGGAGCAGTACTTC,CASSRGNPREQYF
TRBV6-2/TRBV6-3,-,TRBJ2-3,once,TGTGCCAGCAGTTCCCCCCCCGAGGGCCTAGGTAGCACAGATACGCAGTATTTT,CASSSPPEGLGSTDTQYF
TRBV28,TRBD1,TRBJ2-5,-,TGTGCCAGCAGTCGACAGGGGGCGGGCGAGACCCAGTACTTC,CASSRQGAGETQYF
TRBV28,-,TRBJ1-2,-,TGTGCCAGCAGCCTCATGGGCGGGGATGGCTACACCTTC,CASSLMGGDGYTF
TRBV15,-,TRBJ2-7,-,TGTGCCACCAGCAGAGTAAAGGGCGAGCAGTACTTC,CATSRVKGEQYF
TRBV9,TRBD1,TRBJ2-1,-,TGTGCCAGCAGCGTTGGGACAGGGCCCTACAATGAGCAGTTCTTC,CASSVGTGPYNEQFF
TRBV24-1,-,TRBJ2-7,-,TGTGCCACCAGTGACTGCAGGGATAGGGTATCCAACGAGCAGTACTTC,CATSDCRDRVSNEQYF
TRBV19,-,TRBJ2-3,few,TGTGCCAGTAGTAAAAGATCTCCTAGCACAGATACGCAGTATTTT,CASSKRSPSTDTQYF
TRBV3-1/TRBV3-2,-,TRBJ2-7,-,TGTGCCAGCAGCCAAGATTTCGGGGTGGGGGAGCAGTACTTC,CASSQDFGVGEQYF
TRBV18,-,TRBJ1-2,-,TGTGCCAGCTCACCGGACAGCAACTATGGCTACACCTTC,CASSPDSNYGYTF
TRBV18,TRBD2,TRBJ2-5,-,TGTGCCAGCTTTCTAGCGGAGGAGACCCAGTACTTC,CASFLAEETQYF
TRBV7-9,TRBD1,TRBJ2-7,-,TGTGCCAGCAGCTCCACGACAGGGAGAGCCTACGAGCAGTACTTC,CASSSTTGRAYEQYF
TRBV2,-,TRBJ1-2,-,TGTGCCAGCCAGACAGGAGACTATGGCTACACCTTC,CASQTGDYGYTF
TRBV5-1,TRBD1,TRBJ1-2,once,TGCGCCAGCAGCTTGGACAGGGGGAATGGCTACACCTTC,CASSLDRGNGYTF
TRBV13,TRBD1,TRBJ2-7,-,TGTGCCAGCACCTACAGGGGATTTAAGTACTTC,CASTYRGFKYF
TRBV5-4,-,TRBJ2-7,-,TGTGCCAGCAGCTTCGCCAGCTCCGAGCAGTACTTC,CASSFASSEQYF
TRBV1,-,TRBJ1-5,-,TGCACCAGCAGGGCCCCGGGCAATCAGCCCCAGCATTTT,CTSRAPGNQPQHF
TRBV28,-,TRBJ2-2,-,TGTGCCAGCAGTTTAGGGTGGGATCCCGGGGAGCTGTTTTTT,CASSLGWDPGELFF
TRBV11-2,-,TRBJ1-1,once,TGTGCCAGCAGCTTAGGGCCAGCTAACCCTATGAACACTGAAGCTTTCTTT,CASSLGPANPMNTEAFF
TRBV7-8,-,TRBJ1-5,-,TGTGCCAGCAGCTTGGACATACAGGGTGATCAGCCCCAGCATTTT,CASSLDIQGDQPQHF
TRBV6-2/TRBV6-3,-,TRBJ2-6,-,TGTGCCAGCAGTACCGTAAACTCTGGGGCCAACGTCCTGACTTTC,CASSTVNSGANVLTF
TRBV28,TRBD1,TRBJ1-2,-,TGTGCCAGCAGTCCTTCCGGGACAGGGAACTATGGCTACACCTTC,CASSPSGTGNYGYTF
TRBV7-9,TRBD1,TRBJ1-2,-,TGTGCCAGCAGCTTAGTGGGGACAGCTAACTATGGCTACACCTTC,CASSLVGTANYGYTF